These 2 T cell receptor beta chains came from one sample sequenced in a study of cytomegalovirus exposure and HLA in healthy donors. The protocol was immunoSEQ multiplex PCR, while the TCRdb copy is restricted to in-frame clones and leaves out a portion. The table records approximately 120,000 clones, 89% of them present only once. Sequenced: PBMCs. The receptors originated from a woman aged 18-30 years in good health and CMV-seronegative.

The chain combines TRBV12-2 with TRBJ2-6; the DNA was not compared with TRBD1, the D call given in the table. TRBV12-2 is described as a pseudogene. CDR3 size: 17 residues. The CDR3 DNA reads as TGTGCAAGTCGCACAGGGACAGGTTGGGCAGGGGCCAACGTCCTGACTTTC. It encodes CASRTGTGWAGANVLTF.

Here the CDR3 DNA reads TGTGCCAGCAGTTTTGGGGGACAGGCTTCTCGTGGGCTACAGTTCTTC. Its protein is CASSFGGQASRGLQFF. This chain links TRBV28 with TRBJ2-1; 8 bases align to TRBD1. J lost 13 bases, V lost 3 bases, and 17 bases had no gene match. The CDR3 is 16 amino acids. Germline V gene sequence: CDR1 MDHEN, CDR2 SYDVKM.